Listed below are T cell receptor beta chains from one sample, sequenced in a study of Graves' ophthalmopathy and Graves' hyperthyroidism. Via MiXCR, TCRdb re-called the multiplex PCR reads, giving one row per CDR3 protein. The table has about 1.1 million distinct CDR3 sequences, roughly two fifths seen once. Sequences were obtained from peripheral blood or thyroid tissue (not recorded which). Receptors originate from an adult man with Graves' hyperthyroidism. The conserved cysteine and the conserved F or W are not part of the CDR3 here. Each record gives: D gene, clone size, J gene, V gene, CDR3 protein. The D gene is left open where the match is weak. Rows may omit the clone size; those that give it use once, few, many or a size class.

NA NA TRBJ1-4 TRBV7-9 ASSQGWGGEDKLF
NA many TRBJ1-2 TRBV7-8 ASSLSFSRVAGGYT
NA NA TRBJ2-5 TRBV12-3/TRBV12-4 ASSTPTRVSETQY
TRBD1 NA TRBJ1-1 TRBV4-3 ASQWARGPTEAF
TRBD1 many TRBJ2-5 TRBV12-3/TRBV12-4 ASGARGHGPETQY
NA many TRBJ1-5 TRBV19 ASSTLDLDQPQH
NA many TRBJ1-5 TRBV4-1 ASSQESQINQPQH
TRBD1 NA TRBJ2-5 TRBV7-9 ASSRTGEFSNQPQY
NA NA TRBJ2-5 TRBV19 ASSSLTGEGNQPQY
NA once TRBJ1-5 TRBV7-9 ASSAHRTKH
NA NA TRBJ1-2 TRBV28 ASSAPYDCGYT
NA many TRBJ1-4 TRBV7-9 AEGDEKLF
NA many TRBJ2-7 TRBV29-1 SVGGRGRDEQY
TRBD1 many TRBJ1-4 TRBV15 ATSLDRRGTRNEKLF
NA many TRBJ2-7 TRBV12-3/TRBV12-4 ASSLHRVGEQY
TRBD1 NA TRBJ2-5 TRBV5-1 ASNGMGQGQETQY
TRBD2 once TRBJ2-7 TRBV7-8 ARDPASGGYEQY
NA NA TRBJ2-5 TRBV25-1 ASFGTYQETQY
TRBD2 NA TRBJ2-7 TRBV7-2 ASSLAGTSGSPEQY
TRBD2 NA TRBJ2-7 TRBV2 ASSRTSGQRYEQY
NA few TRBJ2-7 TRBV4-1 ASSQEYSSYEQY
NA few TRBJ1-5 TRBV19 ASSWSSYSNQPQH
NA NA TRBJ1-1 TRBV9 ASSSTGIGLGTEAF
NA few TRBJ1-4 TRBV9 ASSTPVGVGNEKLF
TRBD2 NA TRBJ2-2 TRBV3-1 ASSQDRGLANTGELF
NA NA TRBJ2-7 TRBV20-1 SGTSSSYEQY
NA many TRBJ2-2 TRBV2 ASSREGLGTGELF
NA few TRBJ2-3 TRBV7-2 ASSRGASRSTDTQY
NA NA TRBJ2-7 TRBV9 ASSVGEADFTYEQY
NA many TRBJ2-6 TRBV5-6 ASSLYSTSGANVLT
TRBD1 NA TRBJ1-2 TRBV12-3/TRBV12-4 ASRKGQGLST
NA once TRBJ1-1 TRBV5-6 ASSHGSRRATEAF
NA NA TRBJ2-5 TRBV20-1 SARGHEETQY
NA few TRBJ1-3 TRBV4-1 ASSQGPAGNTIY
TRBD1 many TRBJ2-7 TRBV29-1 SVGDRVTYEQY
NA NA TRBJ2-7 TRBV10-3 AISGRQAYEQY
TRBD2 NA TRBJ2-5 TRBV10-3 AITQDGGRGETQY
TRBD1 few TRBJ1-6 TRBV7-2 ASSLNRGDNSPLH
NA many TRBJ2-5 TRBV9 ASSVDGAPQY
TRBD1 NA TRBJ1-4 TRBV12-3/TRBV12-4 ASSSRGRKLF
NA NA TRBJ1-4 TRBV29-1 SVRGTTNEKLF
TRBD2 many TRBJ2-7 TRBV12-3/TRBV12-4 ASCQRESYEQY
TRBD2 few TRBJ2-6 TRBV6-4 AGTKPGANVLT
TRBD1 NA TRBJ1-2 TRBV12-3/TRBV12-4 ASSLLFGTGRIDYT
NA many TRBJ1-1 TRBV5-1 ASSLVGAENTEAF
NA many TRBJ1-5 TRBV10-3 AISETTGVIGQPQH
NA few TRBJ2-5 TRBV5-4 ASSLGGWTTEGTQY
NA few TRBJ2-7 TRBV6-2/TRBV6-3 ASSPRRSAYEQY
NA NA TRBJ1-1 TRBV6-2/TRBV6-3 ASRPLSVAANTEAF
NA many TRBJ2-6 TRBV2 ARQSFVGANVLT